This TCR beta chain was recovered during a study of T cell responses to AZD1222 COVID-19 vaccine. Across the study: It was second doses at about 4 or about 12 weeks that were pooled.

Study-level findings and limits: A reported finding is that nearly half of spike-specific TCRs target unmutated variant regions. Samples come after the peak T cell response, not at day 14. Among vaccine-associated CD4 TCRs, coverage spanned spike, with dominance at 160-218 and 743-854.

The method was immunoSEQ multiplex PCR; TCRdb's version includes in-frame clones alone and lacks a portion of them. The sample contains 120,000 to 150,000 clones, approximately 89% of which appear only once. Comment on this clone: Antigen specificity is unknown.

Germline loops: CDR1 SGDLS, CDR2 YYNGEE. The CDR3 spans 14 residues. Between the trimmed V and J ends, which lost 0 bases and 2 bases, there was a span of 8 bases. This clonotype originated in an adult in good health. The chain is built from TRBV9 and TRBJ1-2; D remains ambiguous. The sequencing here drew on peripheral blood, taken on day 0 of AZD1222 vaccination. Written as DNA, the CDR3 is TGTGCCAGCAGCGTAGGATCCTTAAACTATGGCTACACCTTC. Protein sequence: CASSVGSLNYGYTF.